This TCR beta chain emerged from a study of blood T cell repertoires in COVID-19 (dated by TCRdb to 2020 to 2022). For context, the study as a whole: Samples from collaborators originated in the United States, Italy and Spain and spanned both the acute and convalescent phases of COVID-19. The sample metadata nearly always contained a de-identified subject ID, COVID-19 status, age in years and sex. A freely available public database, intended as a resource for researchers studying the immune response to SARS-CoV-2, is where the repertoires were released. Where HLA class I and class II types were available, the types were taken from metadata supplied by the sample provider, not from assay-based typing. The material from the prospective study consisted of cDNA or gDNA derived from T cells, B-cell-depleted T cells, or PBMCs. Samples came from the ongoing ImmuneRACE study (first 160 participants) plus 1,254 subjects from 6 global collaborators. Deeply sampled blood TCRbeta repertoires from subjects exposed to, actively infected with, or recovered from COVID-19 were included in the dataset.

The immunoSEQ Assay, a bias-controlled multiplex PCR, was used to amplify TCRbeta CDR3 regions from genomic DNA. Per the source publication's procedure: Nucleated cell counts per sample were estimated from amplification of reference gene primers within the assay. To quantify the absolute abundance of each unique TCRbeta CDR3 rearrangement, sequence reads were collapsed and filtered. For each sample, productive Simpson clonality was calculated by taking the square root of Simpson's diversity index across productive rearrangements. The clones in this table, taken by TCRdb from immuneACCESS, are in-frame only. Not every clone is retained; where verified, under half of the shortfall comes from an unresolved V gene, and the cause of the rest is unknown. V and J calls and clone size are as listed in that table; D and trimming were resolved from the DNA. The sample table lists fewer than 300,000 clones, roughly 92% of them with a count of one. The ten largest clones add up to about 2.2% of the sample.

For this clone: Its antigen specificity is not known. Base-call qualities are not available, and no considerably larger clone is one nucleotide away.

Study-wide conclusions, independent of this receptor: The quantity of clinical and demographic metadata differed by source and by participant and was supplied without curation.

The germline V gene (reference sequence) gives CDR1 as LNHDA and CDR2 as SQIVND. Measured from the cysteine to the phenylalanine, the CDR3 is 15 residues long. Here the CDR3 DNA is all that survives: 45 bases in frame from base 1. Ends trimmed: V by 3 bases, J by 0 bases; bases unmatched to a gene: 3. One collaborating source in Seattle enrolled patients during active infection and followed them longitudinally through the course of disease. Whole blood was collected in K2EDTA tubes by collaborating institutions according to the institutions' own protocols. Collaborator samples were shipped for TCRbeta analysis as frozen whole blood, isolated PBMCs, or DNA extracted from either sample type.

The rearranged chain carries TRBV19 and TRBJ1-1, with 8 bases matching TRBD1. The receptor comes from a woman aged 25 to 39 with COVID-19, enrolled during active disease. Sample: peripheral blood. The CDR3 here reads CASSMQGAMNTEAFF. The bases read TGTGCCAGTAGTATGCAGGGGGCCATGAACACTGAAGCTTTCTTT.